These 11 T cell receptor beta chains were sequenced from one sample in a study of OX40 agonist ivuxolimab in advanced cancers. This table comes from immunoSEQ multiplex PCR, and its TCRdb copy is limited to in-frame clones, with some not included. The sample shows 50,000 to 65,000 clones, 82% of them seen only once. The material sequenced was CD4+ or CD8+ T cells sorted from blood, taken in a trial of the OX40 agonist ivuxolimab. These TCRs come from an adult with an advanced solid tumor such as melanoma, head and neck, liver or kidney cancer.

The chain has TRBV2 and TRBJ1-3; the match to TRBD1 covers 12 bases. Germline CDR1 SNHLY, CDR2 FYNNEI. The CDR3 runs 17 residues. V shed 5 bases and J 2 bases; nucleotides not matched to a gene: 7. In DNA form, the CDR3 reads TGTGCCAGCAGTTCCGGTGGGGACAGGGGGCCTGGAAACACCATATATTTT. Residues: CASSSGGDRGPGNTIYF.

This clone showed up just once. The chain is built from TRBV28 and TRBJ2-5; D perhaps matches TRBD2 (6 bases). V was trimmed by 3 bases and J by 6 bases, leaving 14 bases between them. The CDR3 totals 14 residues. CDR1 and CDR2 from the germline V gene are MDHEN and SYDVKM. The CDR3 region is CASSLVGGEKTQYF. The CDR3 DNA reads as TGTGCCAGCAGTTTGGTGGGGGGTGAGAAGACCCAGTACTTC.

This clone was seen just once. As DNA, the CDR3 is TGTGCCAGCAGTTCCTGGTCTGGAGGAGAGACCCAGTACTTC. Protein product: CASSSWSGGETQYF. V gene TRBV28 combines with J gene TRBJ2-5, with D possibly matching TRBD2 (5 bases). Per germline, CDR1 MDHEN and CDR2 SYDVKM. This CDR3 has 14 amino acids. V lost 4 bases to trimming and J lost 4 bases, with 13 bases between them. Looking up the rest from reference TRBV28 and TRBJ2-5 gives the full variable domain: DVKVTQSSRYLVKRTGEKVFLECVQDMDHENMFWYRQDPGLGLRLIYFSYDVKMKEKGDIPEGYSVSREKKERFSLILESASTNQTSMYLCASSSWSGGETQYFGPGTRLLVL.

J is TRBJ2-5 and V is TRBV5-4; TRBD2 matches 10 bases. V gave up 4 bases and J gave up 5 bases; unmatched junction bases: 5. The CDR3 has 14 residues. Germline V gives CDR1 SGHNT, CDR2 YYREEE (reference sequence). Written as DNA, the CDR3 is TGTGCCAGCAGCCGCATAGCGGGGGGCGAGACCCAGTACTTC. As protein: CASSRIAGGETQYF.

The chain carries TRBV5-1 and TRBJ2-3, with a possible D match to TRBD2 (5 bases). Germline CDR1 and CDR2: SGHRS and YFSETQ. V was clipped by 5 bases and J by 0 bases, with 13 bases between them. This CDR3 is built from 15 residues. The CDR3 is CASSRAEPSTDTQYF. CDR3 nucleotide sequence: TGCGCCAGCAGTCGAGCGGAACCTAGCACAGATACGCAGTATTTT.

This chain joins TRBV5-1 and TRBJ2-7, with D possibly matching TRBD2 (5 bases). This CDR3 spans 15 amino acids. Trimming stripped 4 bases from V and 4 bases from J, with 18 bases between. CDR1 and CDR2 (germline): SGHRS, YFSETQ. CDR3: CASSLRPAGVYEQYF. In DNA form, the CDR3 reads TGCGCCAGCAGCCTGCGCCCTGCCGGGGTATACGAGCAGTACTTC.

The V call is TRBV19, the J call TRBJ1-6; D is undetermined. This CDR3 is built from 15 residues. V lost 5 bases, J lost 7 bases, and 15 bases lay in between. Germline V gene data show CDR1 as LNHDA and CDR2 as SQIVND (reference sequence). The CDR3 protein is CASSSITVSNSPLHF. In DNA, the CDR3 is TGTGCCAGTAGTTCAATTACTGTCAGCAATTCACCCCTCCACTTT.

The chain carries TRBV2 and TRBJ1-4; D gene uncertain. The CDR3 sequence is 16 residues long. V lost 2 bases and J lost 8, with 18 bases in between. Germline values: CDR1 SNHLY, CDR2 FYNNEI. Here the CDR3 reads CASSERQVLLLEKLFF. The CDR3 DNA follows: TGTGCCAGCAGTGAAAGGCAGGTCCTACTCCTGGAAAAACTGTTTTTT.

The chain combines TRBV15 with TRBJ2-5, with 8 bases matching TRBD2. Per the germline V gene, CDR1 is LNHNV and CDR2 is YYDKDF (reference sequence). V lost 1 base and J lost 0; bases outside the gene matches: 7. CDR3 size: 17 residues. CDR3 in DNA: TGTGCCACCAGCAGAGGGTCGGGAGGGAAGTACCAAGAGACCCAGTACTTC. It translates to CATSRGSGGKYQETQYF.

This clone is a singleton in its sample. The chain links TRBV5-1 to TRBJ2-1; D unclear. Trimming stripped 1 base from V and 2 bases from J, with 13 bases between. This CDR3 spans 16 amino acids. Germline lookup yields CDR1 SGHRS and CDR2 YFSETQ. CDR3 DNA: TGCGCCAGCAGCTTGACTCCTACGGACCCCTACAATGAGCAGTTCTTC. Its protein is CASSLTPTDPYNEQFF.

The V and J genes are TRBV5-4 and TRBJ1-2; TRBD1 matches at 9 bases. V dropped 5 bases and J dropped 3; count of bases not matched to a gene: 2. The CDR3 runs 13 residues. Germline V gene sequence: CDR1 SGHNT, CDR2 YYREEE (reference sequence). The CDR3 DNA reads as TGTGCCAGCAGGAGGACAGGGGACTATGGCTACACCTTC. The encoded protein is CASRRTGDYGYTF.